Below are 8 T cell receptor beta chains sequenced from a single sample in a study of blood T cell repertoires in COVID-19. The repertoire was sequenced with immunoSEQ multiplex PCR; TCRdb's copy has only in-frame clones and lacks some. The sample has around 160,000 clones, over 80% seen once. The sample taken for sequencing was peripheral blood. The receptors here all came from a middle-aged woman with active or convalescent COVID-19.

V is TRBV15 and J is TRBJ1-1; D gene unclear. Germline-derived CDR1 and CDR2 are LNHNV and YYDKDF (reference sequence). The germline V and J ends were trimmed by 0 bases and 5 bases, with 10 bases remaining between them. The CDR3 totals 14 residues. The CDR3 here is CATSRDIKSTEAFF. CDR3 DNA sequence: TGTGCCACCAGCAGAGATATTAAGAGTACTGAAGCTTTCTTT.

A few counts support this clone. The V and J genes are TRBV7-2 and TRBJ1-6; D call uncertain. This CDR3 has 15 amino acids. V was clipped by 5 bases and J by 6 bases, with 14 bases between them. Germline CDR1 and CDR2: SGHTA and FQGNSA. CDR3 sequence (DNA): TGTGCCAGCAGCCCAGAGTCGCGGATTAATTCACCCCTCCACTTT. It specifies CASSPESRINSPLHF.

The chain combines TRBV6-1 with TRBJ1-5; D is ambiguous. Trimming pared 2 bases from V and 6 bases from J, leaving 11 bases between. Per the germline V gene, CDR1 is MNHNS and CDR2 is SASEGT. The CDR3 contains 14 residues. The CDR3 DNA is TGTGCCAGCAGTGAACTCGGTAGTACTCAGCCCCAGCATTTT. It translates to CASSELGSTQPQHF.

This chain links TRBV19 with TRBJ1-6; a possible D gene is TRBD1 (5 bases). Germline CDR1 reads LNHDA; CDR2 reads SQIVND (reference sequence). Trimming pared 3 bases from V and 10 bases from J, leaving 19 bases between. The CDR3 is 16 amino acids. CDR3 region: CASSMFHGAAESPLHF. The CDR3 DNA reads TGTGCCAGTAGTATGTTTCATGGGGCGGCCGAATCACCCCTCCACTTT.

This chain connects TRBV6-1 to TRBJ1-1; 9 bases align to TRBD1. The V segment lost 0 bases and the J segment 2 bases; nucleotides outside the gene matches: 7. Germline V lookup: CDR1 MNHNS, CDR2 SASEGT. The CDR3 runs 17 residues. CDR3 region: CASSEAIGQGLNTEAFF. The CDR3, as DNA: TGTGCCAGCAGTGAAGCGATAGGACAGGGGCTCAACACTGAAGCTTTCTTT.

This chain connects TRBV19 to TRBJ2-3; 10 bases match TRBD1. The junction had 5 bases not matched to a gene; V was cut back by 6 bases and J by 2 bases. Germline CDR1 LNHDA, CDR2 SQIVND (reference sequence). This CDR3 is built from 15 residues. The CDR3 sequence: CASRRTGGDTDTQYF. The CDR3, as DNA: TGTGCCAGTAGACGGACAGGGGGGGACACAGATACGCAGTATTTT.

The chain has TRBV7-2 and TRBJ2-5; D may be TRBD2 (5 bases). Trimming stripped 7 bases from V and 3 bases from J, with 18 bases between. The CDR3 is 15 residues long. Germline-derived CDR1 and CDR2 are SGHTA and FQGNSA. The CDR3 region is CASNRGGWAEETQYF. CDR3 bases: TGTGCCAGCAACCGTGGAGGCTGGGCGGAAGAGACCCAGTACTTC.

The V call is TRBV7-9, the J call TRBJ1-2; 7 bases agree with TRBD1. There are 16 residues in the CDR3. V lost 5 bases and J lost 2; bases outside the gene matches: 11. Germline loops: CDR1 SEHNR, CDR2 FQNEAQ (reference sequence). CDR3 nucleotides: TGTGCCAGCAGCCCCCGGGACAGCTACCTCAACTATGGCTACACCTTC. It encodes CASSPRDSYLNYGYTF.